A selection of T cell receptor beta chains follows, all from one sample in a study of vaccination and CD4 T cells after COVID-19. Their antigens remain unidentified. TCRdb called the PCR reads again in MiXCR, with one record for every CDR3 protein. Seen here are over 15,000 distinct CDR3 sequences, roughly two fifths observed once, and the top ten hold 15% to 20%. The material sequenced was CD4+ T cells from blood, cultured in vitro, taken about 7 months after SARS-CoV-2 vaccination. The receptor source for this set is a human donor who had recovered from COVID-19. The CDR3 runs from the conserved cysteine through the conserved F or W. Fields, in order: CDR3 protein, CDR3 DNA, clone size, J gene, D gene, V gene. A D gene is named only where the DNA matches it firmly. Rows may omit the clone size; those that give it use once, few, many or a size class.

CDR3: CASSPNRGSNYGYTF
DNA: TGTGCCAGCAGCCCAAACAGGGGGTCGAACTATGGCTACACCTTC
size: few
J: TRBJ1-2
D: TRBD1
V: TRBV7-8

CDR3: CASSYTGVSTDTQYF
DNA: TGTGCCAGCAGCTACACAGGGGTATCCACAGATACGCAGTATTTT
size: few
J: TRBJ2-3
D: TRBD1
V: TRBV7-3

CDR3: CASSTDGPTYDNSPLHF
DNA: TGTGCCAGCAGCACGGACGGCCCGACCTATGATAATTCACCCCTCCACTTT
size: few
J: TRBJ1-6
D: -
V: TRBV7-2

CDR3: CASSWGGTDTQYF
DNA: TGTGCCAGCAGCTGGGGTGGCACAGATACGCAGTATTTT
size: few
J: TRBJ2-3
D: -
V: TRBV7-2

CDR3: CASRRGGTSSYNEQFF
DNA: TGTGCCAGCAGGCGCGGGGGTACGAGCTCCTACAATGAGCAGTTCTTC
size: -
J: TRBJ2-1
D: TRBD2
V: TRBV6-2/TRBV6-3

CDR3: CASSLGLAAKETQYF
DNA: TGCGCCAGCAGCTTGGGACTAGCCGCTAAAGAGACCCAGTACTTC
size: -
J: TRBJ2-5
D: TRBD2
V: TRBV5-1

CDR3: CASSLAWGGPGELFF
DNA: TGTGCCAGCAGCTTAGCTTGGGGGGGCCCCGGGGAGCTGTTTTTT
size: -
J: TRBJ2-2
D: -
V: TRBV7-2

CDR3: CASSYYRQRGGYTF
DNA: TGTGCCAGCAGTTACTACAGACAGCGCGGTGGCTACACCTTC
size: -
J: TRBJ1-2
D: -
V: TRBV6-5

CDR3: CASSALRDSNEQFF
DNA: TGTGCTAGCAGCGCACTCCGGGACAGCAATGAGCAGTTCTTC
size: -
J: TRBJ2-1
D: TRBD1
V: TRBV7-7

CDR3: CASSGWAGGGDTQYF
DNA: TGTGCCAGCAGTGGATGGGCAGGGGGCGGGGATACGCAGTATTTT
size: -
J: TRBJ2-3
D: TRBD1
V: TRBV28

CDR3: CSASLPGAGNYGYTF
DNA: TGCAGTGCTTCGCTTCCAGGGGCCGGGAACTATGGCTACACCTTC
size: -
J: TRBJ1-2
D: -
V: TRBV20-1

CDR3: CASSRGGEGYGYTF
DNA: TGTGCCAGCTCTCGCGGGGGAGAGGGCTATGGCTACACCTTC
size: -
J: TRBJ1-2
D: -
V: TRBV18

CDR3: CASSLVAGGPSTDTQYF
DNA: TGTGCCAGCAGCTTAGTTGCGGGAGGGCCTAGCACAGATACGCAGTATTTT
size: few
J: TRBJ2-3
D: TRBD2
V: TRBV7-6

CDR3: CASRTGTRETQYF
DNA: TGTGCCAGCAGAACCGGGACTAGAGAGACCCAGTACTTC
size: -
J: TRBJ2-5
D: TRBD2
V: TRBV5-4

CDR3: CASSMQAEGYGYTF
DNA: TGTGCCAGTAGTATGCAGGCCGAAGGATATGGCTACACCTTC
size: -
J: TRBJ1-2
D: -
V: TRBV19

CDR3: CASSFGSLSTDTQYF
DNA: TGTGCCAGCAGTTTCGGGAGTTTGAGCACAGATACGCAGTATTTT
size: -
J: TRBJ2-3
D: -
V: TRBV6-5

CDR3: CASNGPIYEQYF
DNA: TGTGCCAGCAACGGACCTATCTACGAGCAGTACTTC
size: -
J: TRBJ2-7
D: -
V: TRBV2